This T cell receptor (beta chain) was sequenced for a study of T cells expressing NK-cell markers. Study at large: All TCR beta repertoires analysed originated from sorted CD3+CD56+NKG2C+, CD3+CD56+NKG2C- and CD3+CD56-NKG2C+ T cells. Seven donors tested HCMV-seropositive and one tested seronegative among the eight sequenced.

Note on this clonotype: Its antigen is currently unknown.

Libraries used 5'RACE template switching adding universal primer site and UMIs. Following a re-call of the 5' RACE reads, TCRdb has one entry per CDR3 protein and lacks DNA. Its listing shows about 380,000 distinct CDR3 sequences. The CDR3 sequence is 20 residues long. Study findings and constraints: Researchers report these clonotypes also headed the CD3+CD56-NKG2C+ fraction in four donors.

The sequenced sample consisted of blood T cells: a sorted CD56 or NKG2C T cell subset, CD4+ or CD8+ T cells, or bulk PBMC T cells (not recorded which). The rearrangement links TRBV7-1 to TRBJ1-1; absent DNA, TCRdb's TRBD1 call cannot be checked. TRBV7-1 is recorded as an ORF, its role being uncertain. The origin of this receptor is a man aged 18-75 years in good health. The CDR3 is CASSSLLGQGASRGRTEAFF.